This is a list of T cell receptor beta chains from one sample in a study of T cell responses to AZD1222 COVID-19 vaccine. The method was immunoSEQ multiplex PCR; TCRdb's version includes in-frame clones alone and lacks a portion of them. The table records under 150,000 clones, 85% to 90% of them present only once. The material was peripheral blood, obtained on day 0 of MenACWY control vaccination. Receptor source: an adult in good health. The CDR3 runs from the conserved cysteine through the conserved F or W. The D gene is left open where the match is weak. Clone size is given for some rows only: seen once, a few or many times, or a class if the clone is expanded.

D gene	V gene	J gene	clone size	CDR3 DNA	CDR3 protein
TRBD1	TRBV7-3	TRBJ1-1	NA	TGTGCCAGCAGCTCGGGACAGGGGAACACTGAAGCTTTCTTT	CASSSGQGNTEAFF
NA	TRBV7-9	TRBJ1-2	NA	TGTGCCAGCACCTTAACGTATGTGCCGCATGGCTACACCTTC	CASTLTYVPHGYTF
TRBD1	TRBV27	TRBJ2-1	NA	TGTGCCAGCAGTTCCTCAGGGGGATCGTCCTACAATGAGCAGTTCTTC	CASSSSGGSSYNEQFF
NA	TRBV6-6	TRBJ1-1	NA	TGTGCCAGCAGTTACTCTGAAGTCGAAGAAGCTTTCTTT	CASSYSEVEEAFF
TRBD1	TRBV7-3	TRBJ2-1	NA	TGTGCCAGCAGCCCTCCGGGACAGGGGGCTAGGGAGCAGTTCTTC	CASSPPGQGAREQFF
TRBD2	TRBV9	TRBJ2-5	NA	TGTGCCAGCAGCGTAGGGGGAACTAGCGGGCTTGAGACCCAGTACTTC	CASSVGGTSGLETQYF
TRBD2	TRBV29-1	TRBJ2-2	once	TGCAGCGTGGTACCCCTAGCGGGAACAGGCGGGGAGCTGTTTTTT	CSVVPLAGTGGELFF
NA	TRBV29-1	TRBJ1-1	NA	TGCAGCGTTGAGTACGATGGGGCGCGTACTGAAGCTTTCTTT	CSVEYDGARTEAFF
NA	TRBV19	TRBJ1-1	NA	TGTGCCAGTGAATTGAACACTGAAGCTTTCTTT	CASELNTEAFF
TRBD1	TRBV9	TRBJ1-2	NA	TGTGCCAGCAGCACCGGGACAGGGCTGTCTAACTATGGCTACACCTTC	CASSTGTGLSNYGYTF
NA	TRBV2	TRBJ1-1	once	TGTGCCAGCAGGATTAAGGAGGACACTGAAGCTTTCTTT	CASRIKEDTEAFF
NA	TRBV11-2	TRBJ2-7	NA	TGTGCCAGCAGCCGGACTAGGACAGGCAACTACGAGCAGTACTTC	CASSRTRTGNYEQYF
NA	TRBV19	TRBJ2-7	NA	TGTGCCAGTAGTTCCTTCGGGGACTCGTCCGAGCAGTACTTC	CASSSFGDSSEQYF
TRBD1	TRBV6-5	TRBJ2-7	once	TGTGCCAGCAGTAGGGGAGCAGGGGGCCACGAGCAGTACTTC	CASSRGAGGHEQYF
NA	TRBV9	TRBJ2-4	few	TGTGCCAGCAGCGTAGCGGGAGATATATTGAGCATTCAGTACTTC	CASSVAGDILSIQYF
NA	TRBV6-5	TRBJ1-2	NA	TGTGCCAGCAGCCGCGGACAAGGCTACACCTTC	CASSRGQGYTF
NA	TRBV11-3	TRBJ2-7	NA	TGTGCCAGCAGTCAAGGGATGGTTACAGGGCCCCTCGGGGAGCAGTACTTC	CASSQGMVTGPLGEQYF
NA	TRBV6-5	TRBJ1-1	few	TGTGCCAGCAGGCGATCAATGAACACTGAAGCTTTCTTT	CASRRSMNTEAFF
TRBD2	TRBV10-3	TRBJ2-1	NA	TGTGCCATCTCCAAGGGACTAGCGGGAGGCAATGAGCAGTTCTTC	CAISKGLAGGNEQFF
NA	TRBV5-1	TRBJ2-7	NA	TGCGCCAGCAGCTGGACAACAGGGGAGGGCTACGAGCAGTACTTC	CASSWTTGEGYEQYF
TRBD1	TRBV5-6	TRBJ1-3	NA	TGTGCCAGCAGCCAGACCGGGACAGGGTATCGTGGAAACACCATATATTTT	CASSQTGTGYRGNTIYF
NA	TRBV12-1	TRBJ2-1	NA	TGTGCCAACCACGGAGGGCCCTTGGGGAGAGCGGGAATCTACAATGAGCAGTTCTTC	CANHGGPLGRAGIYNEQFF
NA	TRBV20-1	TRBJ1-2	NA	TGCAGTGCTAGTCGCAAACGGGACGGGGTTTATGGCTACACCTTC	CSASRKRDGVYGYTF
NA	TRBV4-1	TRBJ2-7	NA	TGCGCCAGCAGCCAAGACGATCCCCCACAACAGGGATACTCCTACGAGCAGTACTTC	CASSQDDPPQQGYSYEQYF
TRBD2	TRBV9	TRBJ2-1	few	TGTGCCAGCAGCGTAGCTCTAGGACTAGCGGGAGAGGTTGAGCAGTTCTTC	CASSVALGLAGEVEQFF
NA	TRBV7-2	TRBJ2-7	few	TGTGCCAGCAGCTATGGCGTCGTAGCGGAGTTAGCCTACGAGCAGTACTTC	CASSYGVVAELAYEQYF
NA	TRBV7-8	TRBJ1-5	once	TGTGCCAGCAGCTTAGCTCTAGAGGGAGGATCCAATCAGCCCCAGCATTTT	CASSLALEGGSNQPQHF
TRBD1	TRBV4-2	TRBJ2-7	once	TGTGCCAGCAGCCTCAAACGGCCTAGACAGGGGCCCTTTTCCTACGAGCAGTACTTC	CASSLKRPRQGPFSYEQYF
NA	TRBV7-9	TRBJ2-3	NA	TGTGCCAGCAGCTTGGGGGGCCGGGGGCGCAGCACAGATACGCAGTATTTT	CASSLGGRGRSTDTQYF
TRBD1	TRBV2	TRBJ1-2	NA	TGTGCCAGCAGGGGGACAGGGGGCATCATTGGCTACACCTTC	CASRGTGGIIGYTF
NA	TRBV18	TRBJ2-7	NA	TGTGCCAGCTCACTAGACAGAACCTACGAGCAGTACTTC	CASSLDRTYEQYF
TRBD2	TRBV4-3	TRBJ2-1	once	TGCGCCAGCAGCCGGGCCACTAGCGGACCATCCTACAATGAGCAGTTCTTC	CASSRATSGPSYNEQFF
NA	TRBV7-9	TRBJ2-7	NA	TGTGCCAGCAGCTTAGAGGGGAACAGGGTCGAGCAGTACTTC	CASSLEGNRVEQYF
TRBD1	TRBV11-1	TRBJ2-7	NA	TGTGCCAGCAGTCTGACAGGGCGGCCCTACGAGCAGTACTTC	CASSLTGRPYEQYF
NA	TRBV9	TRBJ2-1	NA	TGTGCCAGCAGCGTCGTTCTAGCAGGCTCCTACAATGAGCAGTTCTTC	CASSVVLAGSYNEQFF
NA	TRBV19	TRBJ2-5	NA	TGTGCCAGTAGTTGGGTGGAGGCAGGGCAGGAGACCCAGTACTTC	CASSWVEAGQETQYF
NA	TRBV12-3/TRBV12-4	TRBJ2-7	NA	TGTGCCAGCACCCCCCCCTACGAGCAGTACTTC	CASTPPYEQYF
NA	TRBV7-2	TRBJ1-1	NA	TGTGCCAGCAGCCCCAACGATTCGGGACCCACTGAAGCTTTCTTT	CASSPNDSGPTEAFF
TRBD1	TRBV6-6	TRBJ2-1	NA	TGTGCCAGCAGTTACGGACAGGGGGATGAGCAGTTCTTC	CASSYGQGDEQFF
NA	TRBV27	TRBJ2-3	NA	TGTGCCAGCAGTTTAGGACGGAGACTAAGCACAGATACGCAGTATTTT	CASSLGRRLSTDTQYF
TRBD2	TRBV6-6	TRBJ2-1	NA	TGTGCCAGCAGACCAGGACTAGCGGGAGTGTCTGAGCAGTTCTTC	CASRPGLAGVSEQFF
NA	TRBV6-1	TRBJ1-4	NA	TGTGCCAGCAGTGAAATGATCCGAGGGCGCACTAATGAAAAACTGTTTTTT	CASSEMIRGRTNEKLFF
NA	TRBV5-5	TRBJ1-6	NA	TGTGCCAGCAGCTTACAGCTCCAGGGTGTCTTCCACTTT	CASSLQLQGVFHF
TRBD2	TRBV7-9	TRBJ2-1	NA	TGTGCCAGCAGCCCCGGGGGCGGGGGGAATGAGCAGTTCTTC	CASSPGGGGNEQFF
NA	TRBV2	TRBJ2-7	once	TGTGCCAGCAGTGGAACTAAGCCGCCCCACATCTACGAGCAGTACTTC	CASSGTKPPHIYEQYF
NA	TRBV6-5	TRBJ2-7	NA	TGTGCCAGCAGTTACCTACGGTTTTCCTACGAGCAGTACTTC	CASSYLRFSYEQYF
NA	TRBV29-1	TRBJ1-1	NA	TGCAGCGTTGCTGGGAGAAGGACGAACACTGAAGCTTTCTTT	CSVAGRRTNTEAFF
NA	TRBV29-1	TRBJ1-1	NA	TGCAGCGTTGTTTGGTCGATGAACACTGAAGCTTTCTTT	CSVVWSMNTEAFF
NA	TRBV4-2	TRBJ1-6	NA	TGTGCCAGCAGCCAAGACCGAACAGGGTGGAATTCACCCCTCCACTTT	CASSQDRTGWNSPLHF
NA	TRBV4-1	TRBJ2-1	NA	TGCGCCAGCAGCCAAGGCCCGGGGAGCGACTCCTACAATGAGCAGTTCTTC	CASSQGPGSDSYNEQFF
TRBD2	TRBV6-6	TRBJ2-2	NA	TGTGCCAGCAGCCGACAGGGACTAGCTGGAAGTTCTCTCACCGGGGAGCTGTTTTTT	CASSRQGLAGSSLTGELFF
TRBD2	TRBV27	TRBJ2-5	once	TGTGCCAGCAGTTTATCGTCGTTAGCGGGAGCAGAGACCCAGTACTTC	CASSLSSLAGAETQYF
TRBD2	TRBV12-3/TRBV12-4	TRBJ2-5	NA	TGTGCCAGCAATGGACTAGCGGAAGAGACCCAGTACTTC	CASNGLAEETQYF
NA	TRBV19	TRBJ1-3	NA	TGTGCCAGTAAGGCCTGGTTCTCCTCTGGAAACACCATATATTTT	CASKAWFSSGNTIYF